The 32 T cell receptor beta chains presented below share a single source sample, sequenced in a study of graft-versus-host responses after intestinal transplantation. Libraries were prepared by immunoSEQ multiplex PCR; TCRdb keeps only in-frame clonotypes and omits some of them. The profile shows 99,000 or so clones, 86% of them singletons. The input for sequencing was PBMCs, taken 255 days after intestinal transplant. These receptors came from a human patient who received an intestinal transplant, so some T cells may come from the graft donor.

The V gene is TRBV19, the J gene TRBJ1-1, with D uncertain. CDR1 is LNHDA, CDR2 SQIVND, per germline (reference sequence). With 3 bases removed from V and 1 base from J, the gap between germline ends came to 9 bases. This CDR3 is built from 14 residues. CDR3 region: CASSIISENTEAFF. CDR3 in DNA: TGTGCCAGTAGTATTATTTCCGAGAACACTGAAGCTTTCTTT. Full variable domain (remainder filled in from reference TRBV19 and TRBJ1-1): DGGITQSPKYLFRKEGQNVTLSCEQNLNHDAMYWYRQDPGQGLRLIYYSQIVNDFQKGDIAEGYSVSREKKESFPLTVTSAQKNPTAFYLCASSIISENTEAFFGQGTRLTVV.

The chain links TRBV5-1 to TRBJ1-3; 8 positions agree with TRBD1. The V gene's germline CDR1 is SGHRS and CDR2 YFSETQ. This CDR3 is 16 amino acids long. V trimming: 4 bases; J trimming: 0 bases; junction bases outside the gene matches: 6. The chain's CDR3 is CASSQGTGNSGNTIYF. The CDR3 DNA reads TGCGCCAGCAGCCAAGGGACAGGCAACTCTGGAAACACCATATATTTT.

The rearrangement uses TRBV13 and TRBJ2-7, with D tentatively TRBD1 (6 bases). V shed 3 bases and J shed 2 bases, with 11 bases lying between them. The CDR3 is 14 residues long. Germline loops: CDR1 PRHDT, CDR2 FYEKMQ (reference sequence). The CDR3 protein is CASSFRGTAYEQYF. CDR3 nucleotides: TGTGCCAGCAGCTTCAGGGGAACGGCCTACGAGCAGTACTTC.

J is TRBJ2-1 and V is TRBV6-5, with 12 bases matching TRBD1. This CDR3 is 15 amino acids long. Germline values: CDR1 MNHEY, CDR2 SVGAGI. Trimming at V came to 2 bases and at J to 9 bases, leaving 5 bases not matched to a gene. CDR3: CASSYQGQGASEQFF. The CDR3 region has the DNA TGTGCCAGCAGTTACCAGGGACAGGGGGCAAGTGAGCAGTTCTTC.

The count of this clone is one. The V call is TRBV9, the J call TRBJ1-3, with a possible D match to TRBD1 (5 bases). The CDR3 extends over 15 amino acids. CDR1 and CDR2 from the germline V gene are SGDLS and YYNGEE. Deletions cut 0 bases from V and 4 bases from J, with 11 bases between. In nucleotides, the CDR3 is TGTGCCAGCAGCGTAGAAGGGGCATCGGGAAACACCATATATTTT. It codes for CASSVEGASGNTIYF.

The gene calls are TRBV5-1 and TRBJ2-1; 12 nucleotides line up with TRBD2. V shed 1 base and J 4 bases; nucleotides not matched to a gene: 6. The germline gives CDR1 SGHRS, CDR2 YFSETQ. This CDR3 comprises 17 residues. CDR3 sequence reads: CASSLRLAGEFYNEQFF. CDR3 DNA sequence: TGCGCCAGCAGCTTGAGACTAGCGGGAGAGTTTTACAATGAGCAGTTCTTC. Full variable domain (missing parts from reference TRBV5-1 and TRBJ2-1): KAGVTQTPRYLIKTRGQQVTLSCSPISGHRSVSWYQQTPGQGLQFLFEYFSETQRNKGNFPGRFSGRQFSNSRSEMNVSTLELGDSALYLCASSLRLAGEFYNEQFFGPGTRLTVL.

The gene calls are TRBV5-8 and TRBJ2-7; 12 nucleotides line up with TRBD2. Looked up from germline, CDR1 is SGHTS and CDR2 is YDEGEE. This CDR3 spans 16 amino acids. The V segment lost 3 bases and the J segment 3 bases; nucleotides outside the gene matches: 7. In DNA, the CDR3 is TGTGCCAGCAGCTCGCACCTGGGACTAGCGGGCTACGAGCAGTACTTC. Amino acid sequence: CASSSHLGLAGYEQYF. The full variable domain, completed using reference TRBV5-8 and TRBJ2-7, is EAGVTQSPTHLIKTRGQQATLRCSPISGHTSVYWYQQALGLGLQFLLWYDEGEERNRGNFPPRFSGRQFPNYSSELNVNALELEDSALYLCASSSHLGLAGYEQYFGPGTRLTVT.

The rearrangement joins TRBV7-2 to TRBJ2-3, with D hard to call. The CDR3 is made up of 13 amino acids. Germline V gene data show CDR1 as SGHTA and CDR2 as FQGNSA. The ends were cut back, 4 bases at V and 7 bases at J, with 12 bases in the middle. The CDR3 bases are TGTGCCAGCAGCTCCCACTCCCAATATACGCAGTATTTT. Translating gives CASSSHSQYTQYF.

The CDR3 region is CASRVGGNTEAFF. The CDR3 bases are TGTGCCAGTAGAGTAGGGGGGAACACTGAAGCTTTCTTT. The chain employs TRBV19 and TRBJ1-1; TRBD1 might be the D (6 bases). With 6 bases removed from V and 1 base from J, the gap between germline ends came to 9 bases. Germline V gives CDR1 LNHDA, CDR2 SQIVND (reference sequence). The CDR3 loop spans 13 amino acids.

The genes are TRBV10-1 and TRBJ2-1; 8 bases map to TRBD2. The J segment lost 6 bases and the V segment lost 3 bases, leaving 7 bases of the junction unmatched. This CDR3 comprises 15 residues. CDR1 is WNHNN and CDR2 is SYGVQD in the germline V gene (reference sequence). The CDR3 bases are TGCGCCAGCAGTGAACCCAGCGGGGGCCTCAATGAGCAGTTCTTC. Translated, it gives CASSEPSGGLNEQFF.

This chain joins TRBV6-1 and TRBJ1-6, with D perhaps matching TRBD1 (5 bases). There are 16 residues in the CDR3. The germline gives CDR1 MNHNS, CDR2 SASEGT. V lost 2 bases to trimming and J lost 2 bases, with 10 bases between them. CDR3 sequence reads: CASSERGAPYNSPLHF. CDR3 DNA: TGTGCCAGCAGTGAACGAGGGGCCCCCTATAATTCACCCCTCCACTTT.

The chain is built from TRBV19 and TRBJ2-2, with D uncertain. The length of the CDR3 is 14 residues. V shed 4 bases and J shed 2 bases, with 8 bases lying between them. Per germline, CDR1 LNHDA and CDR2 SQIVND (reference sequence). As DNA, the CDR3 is TGTGCCAGTAGTAAAATACACAACACCGGGGAGCTGTTTTTT. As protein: CASSKIHNTGELFF.

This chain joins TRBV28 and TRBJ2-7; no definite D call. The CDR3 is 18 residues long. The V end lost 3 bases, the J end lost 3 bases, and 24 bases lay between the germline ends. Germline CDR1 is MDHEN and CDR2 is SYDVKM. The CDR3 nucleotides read TGTGCCAGCAGTTTCCCCACCAACCGGGCCTCGAGAGACTACGAGCAGTACTTC. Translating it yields CASSFPTNRASRDYEQYF.

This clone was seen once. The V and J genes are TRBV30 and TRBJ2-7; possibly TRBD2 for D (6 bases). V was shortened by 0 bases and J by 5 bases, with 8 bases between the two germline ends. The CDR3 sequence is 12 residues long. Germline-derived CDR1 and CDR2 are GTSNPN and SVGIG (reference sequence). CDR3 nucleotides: TGTGCCTGGAGTGTTGGAGGGGACGAGCAGTACGTC. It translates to CAWSVGGDEQYV.

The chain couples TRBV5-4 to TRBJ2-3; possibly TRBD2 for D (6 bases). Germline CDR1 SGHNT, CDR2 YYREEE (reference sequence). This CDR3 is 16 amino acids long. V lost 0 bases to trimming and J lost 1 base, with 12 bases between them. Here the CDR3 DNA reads TGTGCCAGCAGCTTGGAGAATCGCGGGGGCACAGATACGCAGTATTTT. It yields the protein CASSLENRGGTDTQYF.

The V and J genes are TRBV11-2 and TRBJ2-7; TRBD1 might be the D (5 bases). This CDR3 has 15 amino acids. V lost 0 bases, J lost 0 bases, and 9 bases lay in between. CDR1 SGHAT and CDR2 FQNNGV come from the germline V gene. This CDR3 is CASSLDPDISYEQYV. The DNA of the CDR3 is TGTGCCAGCAGCTTAGACCCGGACATCTCCTACGAGCAGTACGTC.

In DNA, the CDR3 is TGTGCCAGCAGCCTTGGAATTGTAGAGACCCAGTACTTC. Amino acid sequence: CASSLGIVETQYF. This chain joins TRBV14 and TRBJ2-5; D not resolved. The length of the CDR3 is 13 residues. Germline V gene lookup returns CDR1 SGHDN and CDR2 FVKESK. V gave up 4 bases and J gave up 4 bases, with 10 bases separating them.

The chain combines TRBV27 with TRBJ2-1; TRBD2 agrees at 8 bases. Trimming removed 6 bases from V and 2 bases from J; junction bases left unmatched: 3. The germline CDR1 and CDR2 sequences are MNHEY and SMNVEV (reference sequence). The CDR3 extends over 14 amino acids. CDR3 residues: CASRERGTYNEQFF. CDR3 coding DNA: TGTGCCAGCAGGGAGCGGGGGACCTACAATGAGCAGTTCTTC.

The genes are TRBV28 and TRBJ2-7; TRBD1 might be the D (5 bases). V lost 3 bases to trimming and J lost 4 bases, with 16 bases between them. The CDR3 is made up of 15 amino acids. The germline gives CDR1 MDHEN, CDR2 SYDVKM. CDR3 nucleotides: TGTGCCAGCAGTTTTGATACCCCAGGGCTTTACGAGCAGTACTTC. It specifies CASSFDTPGLYEQYF.

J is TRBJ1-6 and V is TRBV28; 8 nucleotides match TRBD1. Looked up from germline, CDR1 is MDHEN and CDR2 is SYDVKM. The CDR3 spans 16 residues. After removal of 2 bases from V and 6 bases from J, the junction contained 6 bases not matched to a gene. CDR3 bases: TGTGCCAGCAGTTTACCAGGACAGGGTTTTAATTCACCCCTCCACTTT. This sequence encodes CASSLPGQGFNSPLHF.

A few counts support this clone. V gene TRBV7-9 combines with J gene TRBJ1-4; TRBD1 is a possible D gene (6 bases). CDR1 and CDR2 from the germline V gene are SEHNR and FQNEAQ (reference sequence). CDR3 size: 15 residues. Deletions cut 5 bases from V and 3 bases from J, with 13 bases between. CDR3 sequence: CASSPWGAPNEKLFF. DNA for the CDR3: TGTGCCAGCAGCCCCTGGGGGGCTCCTAATGAAAAACTGTTTTTT. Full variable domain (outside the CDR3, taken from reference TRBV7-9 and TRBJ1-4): DTGVSQNPRHKITKRGQNVTFRCDPISEHNRLYWYRQTLGQGPEFLTYFQNEAQLEKSRLLSDRFSAERPKGSFSTLEIQRTEQGDSAMYLCASSPWGAPNEKLFFGSGTQLSVL.

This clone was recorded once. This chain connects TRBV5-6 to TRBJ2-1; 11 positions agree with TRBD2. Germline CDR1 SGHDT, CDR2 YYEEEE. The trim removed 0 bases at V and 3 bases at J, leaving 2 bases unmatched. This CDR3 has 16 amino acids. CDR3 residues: CASSLAGLAVYNEQFF. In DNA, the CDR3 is TGTGCCAGCAGCTTGGCGGGACTAGCGGTCTACAATGAGCAGTTCTTC.

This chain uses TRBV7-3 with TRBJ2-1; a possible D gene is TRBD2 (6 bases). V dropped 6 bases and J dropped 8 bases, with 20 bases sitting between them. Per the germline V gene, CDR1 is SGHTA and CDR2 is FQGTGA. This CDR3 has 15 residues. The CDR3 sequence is CASSREAAGPHEQFF. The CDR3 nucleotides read TGTGCCAGCAGTCGAGAAGCGGCGGGGCCCCATGAGCAGTTCTTC.

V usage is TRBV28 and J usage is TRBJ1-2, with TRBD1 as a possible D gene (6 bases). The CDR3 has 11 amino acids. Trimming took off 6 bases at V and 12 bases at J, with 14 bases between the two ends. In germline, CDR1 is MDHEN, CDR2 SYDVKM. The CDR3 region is CASSIPGAHTF. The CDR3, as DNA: TGTGCCAGCAGCATACCAGGGGCGCACACCTTC.

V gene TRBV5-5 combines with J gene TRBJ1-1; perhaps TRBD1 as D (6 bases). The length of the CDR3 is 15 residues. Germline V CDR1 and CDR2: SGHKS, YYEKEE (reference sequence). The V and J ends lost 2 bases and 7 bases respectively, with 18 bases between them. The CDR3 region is CASSFMRGPDYEAFF. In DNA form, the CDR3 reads TGTGCCAGCAGCTTCATGCGGGGGCCGGACTATGAAGCTTTCTTT.

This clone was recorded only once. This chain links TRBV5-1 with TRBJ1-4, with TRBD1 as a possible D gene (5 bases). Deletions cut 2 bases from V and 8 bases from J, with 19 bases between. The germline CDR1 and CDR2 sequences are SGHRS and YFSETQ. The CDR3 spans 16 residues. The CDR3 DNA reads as TGCGCCAGCAGCTTAGTGGGTAGGGGTCGAGGGGAAAAACTGTTTTTT. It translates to CASSLVGRGRGEKLFF.

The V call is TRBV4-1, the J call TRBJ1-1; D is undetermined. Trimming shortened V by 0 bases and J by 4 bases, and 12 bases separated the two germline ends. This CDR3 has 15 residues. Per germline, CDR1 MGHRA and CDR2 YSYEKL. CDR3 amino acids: CASSQDYSFFTEAFF. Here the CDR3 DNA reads TGCGCCAGCAGCCAAGATTACTCATTTTTCACTGAAGCTTTCTTT.

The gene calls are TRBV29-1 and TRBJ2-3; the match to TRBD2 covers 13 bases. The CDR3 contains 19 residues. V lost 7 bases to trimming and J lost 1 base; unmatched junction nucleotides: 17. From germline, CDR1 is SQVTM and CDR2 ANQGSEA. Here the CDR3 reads CSAEGGLTGLAGGTDTQYF. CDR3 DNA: TGCAGCGCCGAAGGAGGACTTACCGGACTAGCGGGGGGCACAGATACGCAGTATTTT.

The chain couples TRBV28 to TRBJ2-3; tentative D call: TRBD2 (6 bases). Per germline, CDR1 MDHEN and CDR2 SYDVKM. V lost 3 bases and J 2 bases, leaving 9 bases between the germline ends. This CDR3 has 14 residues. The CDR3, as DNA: TGTGCCAGCAGTTTTACGGGGGTCACAGATACGCAGTATTTT. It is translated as CASSFTGVTDTQYF. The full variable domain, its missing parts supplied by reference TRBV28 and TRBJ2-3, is DVKVTQSSRYLVKRTGEKVFLECVQDMDHENMFWYRQDPGLGLRLIYFSYDVKMKEKGDIPEGYSVSREKKERFSLILESASTNQTSMYLCASSFTGVTDTQYFGPGTRLTVL.

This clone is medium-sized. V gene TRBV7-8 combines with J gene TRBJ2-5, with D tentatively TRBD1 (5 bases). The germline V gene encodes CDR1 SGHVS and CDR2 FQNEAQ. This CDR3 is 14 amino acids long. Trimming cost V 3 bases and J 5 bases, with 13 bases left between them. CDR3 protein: CASSFLRGAETQYF. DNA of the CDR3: TGTGCCAGCAGCTTTCTAAGGGGCGCGGAGACCCAGTACTTC.

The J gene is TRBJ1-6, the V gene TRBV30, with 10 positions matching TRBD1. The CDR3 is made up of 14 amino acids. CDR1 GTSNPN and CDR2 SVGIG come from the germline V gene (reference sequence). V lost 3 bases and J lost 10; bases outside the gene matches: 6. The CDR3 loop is CAWSAGTGDSPLHF. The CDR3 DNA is TGTGCCTGGAGCGCGGGGACAGGGGACTCACCCCTCCACTTT. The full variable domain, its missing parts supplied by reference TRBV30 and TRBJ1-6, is SQTIHQWPATLVQPVGSPLSLECTVEGTSNPNLYWYRQAAGRGLQLLFYSVGIGQISSEVPQNLSASRPQDRQFILSSKKLLLSDSGFYLCAWSAGTGDSPLHFGNGTRLTVT.

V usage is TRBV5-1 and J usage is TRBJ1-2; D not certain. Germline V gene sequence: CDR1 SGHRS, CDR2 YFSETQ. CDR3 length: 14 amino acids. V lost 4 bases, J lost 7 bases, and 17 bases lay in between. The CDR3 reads CASSPRPDSGGYTF. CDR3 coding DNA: TGCGCCAGCAGCCCAAGACCGGACTCGGGTGGCTACACCTTC. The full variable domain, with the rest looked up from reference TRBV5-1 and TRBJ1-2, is KAGVTQTPRYLIKTRGQQVTLSCSPISGHRSVSWYQQTPGQGLQFLFEYFSETQRNKGNFPGRFSGRQFSNSRSEMNVSTLELGDSALYLCASSPRPDSGGYTFGSGTRLTVV.